This TCR beta chain derives from a study of T cells in Graves' hyperthyroidism and ophthalmopathy. About the study: Blood was drawn when the patient was first diagnosed and still untreated.

CDR1 is DFQATT and CDR2 is SNEGSKA in the germline V gene (reference sequence). V dropped 3 bases and J dropped 6 bases, with 11 bases sitting between them. This CDR3 region has 13 residues. TCR beta CDR3 regions were amplified from RNA transcripts. The TCR CDR3 was amplified in a first-round RT-PCR using the HTBI primer set. MiXCR, applied by TCRdb to the multiplex PCR reads, yields one record per CDR3 protein. The table records roughly 350,000 distinct CDR3 sequences, roughly 15% of them present only once. This clonotype was seen a handful of times. Its antigen remains unidentified. Study results and limitations: In validation, the model predicted ophthalmopathy. These predictions came a median approximately 5.9 months before onset. Stable hyperthyroidism was separated from ophthalmopathy by a model based on 13 V-J features.

Pregnant or lactating patients were excluded, as were those with uncontrolled infection or other autoimmune disease. The origin of this receptor is a woman aged 40 to 55 with Graves' ophthalmopathy. This chain uses TRBV20-1 with TRBJ1-4, with D unclear. Sequenced input: blood. CDR3 sequence: CSASAGSDEKLFF. In nucleotides, the CDR3 is TGCAGTGCTAGCGCCGGGTCTGATGAAAAACTGTTTTTT.